The clone carrying this T cell receptor (beta chain) was recorded at least ten times. Preparation of the TCRbeta library was carried out with unique molecular identifiers. TCRdb itself ran the PCR reads through MiXCR, one entry per CDR3 protein. Counted here are almost 400,000 distinct CDR3 sequences, over 20% occurring once; the ten biggest clones make up 3.8%. Germline lookup yields CDR1 SGHRS and CDR2 YFSETQ. The trim removed 8 bases at V and 6 bases at J, leaving 5 bases unmatched. This CDR3 is built from 14 residues. This record belongs to a study of T-cell reconstitution after alpha-beta-depleted transplantation in children.

The clonotype was recovered from a human donor who donated a stem cell graft to a child with acute myeloid leukemia. The genes are TRBV5-1 and TRBJ2-1; 13 nucleotides agree with TRBD2. The specimen was PBMCs from the stem cell graft donor, collected from the stem cell graft. CDR3 in DNA: TGCGCCAGTTGGACTAGCGGGAGTACCAATGAGCAGTTCTTC. This sequence encodes CASWTSGSTNEQFF.